The 11 T cell receptor beta chains in this list originate from one sample, sequenced in a study of OX40 agonist ivuxolimab in advanced cancers. Only in-frame clones appear in the TCRdb table, and some are missing; sequencing was by immunoSEQ multiplex PCR. This table holds some 19,000 clones, about 87% found once. The specimen was CD4+ or CD8+ T cells sorted from blood, collected in a trial of the OX40 agonist ivuxolimab. Source of these receptors: an adult with an advanced solid tumor such as melanoma, head and neck, liver or kidney cancer.

This clone has a handful of counts. V usage is TRBV6-5 and J usage is TRBJ2-5; D may be TRBD2 (7 bases). Germline V gene data show CDR1 as MNHEY and CDR2 as SVGAGI. The CDR3 consists of 14 residues. Trimming took 7 bases from V and 2 from J, leaving 14 bases between them. CDR3 nucleotides: TGTGCCAGCACCCAAGGGGGGGGACAAGAGACCCAGTACTTC. Amino acids: CASTQGGGQETQYF.

The chain carries TRBV9 and TRBJ2-7; no reliable D call. Germline-derived CDR1 and CDR2 are SGDLS and YYNGEE. There are 14 residues in the CDR3. V was shortened by 0 bases and J by 3 bases, with 10 bases between the two germline ends. CDR3 region: CASSVADGYYEQYF. CDR3 bases: TGTGCCAGCAGCGTAGCGGACGGTTACTACGAGCAGTACTTC.

The genes are TRBV19 and TRBJ1-5; D gene ambiguous. V was clipped by 1 base and J by 10 bases, with 5 bases between them. The CDR3 extends over 11 amino acids. From germline, CDR1 is LNHDA and CDR2 SQIVND (reference sequence). DNA for the CDR3: TGTGCCAGTAGTATAGGAGGTCCCCAGCATTTT. Its translation: CASSIGGPQHF.

The rearrangement links TRBV5-4 to TRBJ2-7; TRBD1 agrees at 10 bases. V lost 3 bases to trimming and J lost 0 bases; unmatched junction nucleotides: 15. Per germline, CDR1 SGHNT and CDR2 YYREEE (reference sequence). CDR3 length equals 19 residues. CDR3 region: CASSSTGTGVVRGSYEQYF. As DNA, the CDR3 is TGTGCCAGCAGCTCAACCGGGACAGGGGTTGTCAGGGGCTCCTACGAGCAGTACTTC.

The table lists this clone with a count of one. The chain uses TRBV5-1 and TRBJ1-1, with a possible D match to TRBD1 (6 bases). Trimming took 3 bases from V and 0 from J, leaving 15 bases between them. The CDR3 loop spans 16 amino acids. The V gene's germline CDR1 is SGHRS and CDR2 YFSETQ. CDR3 in DNA: TGCGCCAGCAGCTGGACAGAAAGCCCCCTGAACACTGAAGCTTTCTTT. Its translation: CASSWTESPLNTEAFF.

The rearrangement joins TRBV7-2 to TRBJ2-1; D may match TRBD1 or TRBD2 (5 bases each). V lost 2 bases and J lost 1, with 9 bases in between. Germline CDR1 is SGHTA and CDR2 is FQGNSA. The CDR3 spans 15 residues. CDR3 nucleotides: TGTGCCAGCAGCTTAATATGGGGGTCCTACAATGAGCAGTTCTTC. This sequence encodes CASSLIWGSYNEQFF.

This clone was seen more than once but under ten times. This chain links TRBV6-4 with TRBJ2-3, with TRBD2 matching over 12 bases. V was pared by 5 bases and J by 6 bases, with 6 bases of the junction left unmatched. The germline V gene encodes CDR1 MRHNA and CDR2 SNTAGT. CDR3 length equals 15 residues. The CDR3 loop reads CASSKLAGGSDTQYF. The CDR3 DNA reads TGTGCCAGCAGTAAACTAGCGGGGGGCAGCGATACGCAGTATTTT.

The J gene is TRBJ2-7, the V gene TRBV15; 12 bases line up with TRBD1. The length of the CDR3 is 15 residues. V was clipped by 0 bases and J by 5 bases; unmatched bases: 2. Germline V gene sequence: CDR1 LNHNV, CDR2 YYDKDF (reference sequence). The CDR3 sequence: CATSREGTGGDEQYF. The CDR3 coding sequence is TGTGCCACCAGCAGAGAAGGGACAGGGGGCGACGAGCAGTACTTC.

The gene calls are TRBV10-1 and TRBJ2-3; D might be TRBD1 or TRBD2, each matching 6 bases. V was shortened by 9 bases and J by 4 bases, with 23 bases between the two germline ends. Germline loops: CDR1 WNHNN, CDR2 SYGVQD (reference sequence). The CDR3 is made up of 16 amino acids. The CDR3 reads CASPHLITGAPDTQYF. In DNA form, the CDR3 reads TGCGCCAGTCCCCATCTTATAACGGGGGCCCCAGATACGCAGTATTTT.

In its sample, this clone was seen a few times. The genes are TRBV10-2 and TRBJ1-1; no firm D call. The germline V gene has CDR1 WSHSY and CDR2 SAAADI. V lost 9 bases and J lost 7, with 12 bases in between. This CDR3 region has 11 residues. CDR3 sequence: CASGVGLEAFF. Written as DNA, the CDR3 is TGCGCCAGTGGAGTGGGCCTTGAAGCTTTCTTT.

This clone occurred once. The chain has TRBV10-1 and TRBJ2-5; D is unclear. CDR1 is WNHNN and CDR2 is SYGVQD in the germline V gene (reference sequence). V lost 3 bases and J 4 bases, leaving 15 bases between the germline ends. This CDR3 is 15 amino acids long. This chain's CDR3 is CASSEAPPARETQYF. DNA of the CDR3: TGCGCCAGCAGTGAAGCCCCGCCGGCTAGAGAGACCCAGTACTTC.